The clone carrying this T cell receptor beta chain was counted a few times. This entry belongs to a study of blood T cell repertoires in COVID-19. Study at large: Material from acute and convalescent COVID-19 was sourced from the United States, Italy and Spain. Nucleic acid was either cDNA or gDNA, and it came from T cells, B-cell-depleted T cells, or PBMCs.

Clones were sequenced by immunoSEQ multiplex PCR, and TCRdb holds only the in-frame ones, with some missing. The data show approximately 120,000 clones, roughly 80% seen once. The CDR3 has 14 amino acids. Germline assignment: CDR1 KGHSH and CDR2 LQKENI. V lost 2 bases and J lost 3, with 9 bases in between. Enrolled through a virtual design, the participants were between about 18 and 89 years of age and came from about two dozen US areas. Self-reported history from a screening survey and questionnaire set each donor's cohort. The V call is TRBV18, the J call TRBJ2-3; TRBD1 is a possible D gene (5 bases). The source of this sequence is a man aged 25-45 years who had recovered from COVID-19. Specimen: PBMCs or T cells enriched from blood (not recorded which). This CDR3 reads CASSPTGRTDTQYF. Written as DNA, the CDR3 is TGTGCCAGCTCACCAACAGGTAGAACAGATACGCAGTATTTT.